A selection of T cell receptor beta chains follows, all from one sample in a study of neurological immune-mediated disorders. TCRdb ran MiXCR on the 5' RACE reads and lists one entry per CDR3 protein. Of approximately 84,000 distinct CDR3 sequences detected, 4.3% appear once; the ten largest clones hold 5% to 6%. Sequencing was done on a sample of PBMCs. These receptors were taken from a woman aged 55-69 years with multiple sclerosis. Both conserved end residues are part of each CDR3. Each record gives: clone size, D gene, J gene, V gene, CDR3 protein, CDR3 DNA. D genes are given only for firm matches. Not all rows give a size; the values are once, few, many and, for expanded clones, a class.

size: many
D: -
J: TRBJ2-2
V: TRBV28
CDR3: CASSFGTDYGGGELFF
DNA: TGTGCCAGCAGTTTTGGGACAGACTACGGGGGCGGGGAGCTGTTTTTT

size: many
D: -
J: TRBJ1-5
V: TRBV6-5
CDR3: CASSYAGASQPQHF
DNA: TGTGCCAGCAGTTACGCCGGGGCCTCACAGCCCCAGCATTTT

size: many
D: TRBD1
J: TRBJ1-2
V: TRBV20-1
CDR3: CSARLRRDRGERNTF
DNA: TGCAGTGCTCGACTGCGGCGAGACAGGGGGGAGAGAAACACCTTC

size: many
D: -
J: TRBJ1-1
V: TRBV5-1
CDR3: CASSRLGGIKNTEAFF
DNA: TGCGCCAGCAGCCGCTTGGGGGGGATTAAGAACACTGAAGCTTTCTTT

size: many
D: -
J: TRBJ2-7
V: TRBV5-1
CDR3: CASSAGQSYEQYF
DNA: TGCGCCAGCAGCGCAGGACAGTCCTACGAGCAGTACTTC

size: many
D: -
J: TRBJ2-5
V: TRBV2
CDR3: CASSARGDPGETQYF
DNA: TGTGCCAGCAGTGCGAGGGGGGACCCTGGAGAGACCCAGTACTTC

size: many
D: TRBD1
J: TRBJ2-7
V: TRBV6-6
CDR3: CASRPPGQGYEQYF
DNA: TGTGCCAGCAGACCTCCGGGACAGGGCTACGAGCAGTACTTC

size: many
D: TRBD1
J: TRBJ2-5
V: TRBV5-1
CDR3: CASSYRTGGQETQYF
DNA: TGCGCCAGCAGCTATCGGACAGGGGGACAAGAGACCCAGTACTTC

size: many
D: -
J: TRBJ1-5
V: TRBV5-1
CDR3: CASSYGGGSNQPQHF
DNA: TGCGCCAGCAGCTACGGGGGTGGGAGCAATCAGCCCCAGCATTTT

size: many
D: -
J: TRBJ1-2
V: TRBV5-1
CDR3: CASSLASGLGNGGYTF
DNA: TGCGCCAGCAGCTTGGCCTCCGGTTTGGGGAACGGGGGCTACACCTTC

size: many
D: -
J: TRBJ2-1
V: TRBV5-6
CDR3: CASSPGRDNEQFF
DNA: TGTGCCAGCAGCCCCGGACGGGACAATGAGCAGTTCTTC

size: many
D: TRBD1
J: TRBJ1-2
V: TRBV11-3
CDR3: CASSLAQGQTYGYTF
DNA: TGTGCCAGCAGCTTAGCCCAGGGACAGACCTATGGCTACACCTTC

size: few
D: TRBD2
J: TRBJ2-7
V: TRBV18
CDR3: CANSQPGLSSYEQYF
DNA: TGTGCCAACTCACAACCGGGACTATCCTCTTACGAGCAGTACTTC

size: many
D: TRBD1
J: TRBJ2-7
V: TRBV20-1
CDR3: CSAYGQGATYEQYF
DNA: TGCAGTGCTTATGGACAGGGGGCGACCTACGAGCAGTACTTC

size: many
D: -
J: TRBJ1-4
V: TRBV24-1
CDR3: CATSDLWGSATNEKLFF
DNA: TGTGCCACCAGTGATTTGTGGGGGTCGGCGACTAATGAAAAACTGTTTTTT

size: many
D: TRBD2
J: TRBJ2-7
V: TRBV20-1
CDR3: CSGWGTSSYEQYF
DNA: TGCAGTGGGTGGGGGACTAGCTCCTACGAGCAGTACTTC

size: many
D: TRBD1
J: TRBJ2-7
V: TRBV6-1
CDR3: CASSAPGQGISYEQYF
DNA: TGTGCCAGCAGTGCACCGGGACAGGGTATTTCCTACGAGCAGTACTTC

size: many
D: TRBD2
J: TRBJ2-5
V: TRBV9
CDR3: CASSLRLAGGSETQYF
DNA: TGTGCCAGCAGCTTAAGACTAGCGGGGGGCTCGGAGACCCAGTACTTC

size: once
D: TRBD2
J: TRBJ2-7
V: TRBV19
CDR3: CASSPLAGGPHEQYF
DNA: TGTGCCAGTAGTCCCCTAGCGGGGGGCCCCCACGAGCAGTACTTC

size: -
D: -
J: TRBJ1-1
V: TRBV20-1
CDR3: CSARDGGAGAFF
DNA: TGCAGTGCTAGAGATGGCGGGGCTGGAGCTTTCTTT

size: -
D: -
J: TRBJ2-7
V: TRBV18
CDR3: CASPPVAGYEQYF
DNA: TGTGCCAGCCCACCGGTTGCAGGGTACGAGCAGTACTTC

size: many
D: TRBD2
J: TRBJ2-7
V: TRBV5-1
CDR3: CASSLIASGINGEQYF
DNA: TGCGCCAGCAGCTTGATAGCTAGCGGGATAAATGGGGAGCAGTACTTC

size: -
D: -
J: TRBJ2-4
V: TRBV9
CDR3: CASSSHGGRKAKNIQYF
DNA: TGTGCCAGCAGCTCCCACGGGGGGCGTAAAGCCAAAAACATTCAGTACTTC

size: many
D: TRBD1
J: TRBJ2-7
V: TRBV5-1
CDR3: CASSLGVDRASSYEQYF
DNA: TGCGCCAGCAGCTTGGGGGTGGACAGGGCGAGCTCCTACGAGCAGTACTTC

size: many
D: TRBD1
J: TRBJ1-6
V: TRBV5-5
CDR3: CASSLDRGPDSPLHF
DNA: TGTGCCAGCAGCTTGGACAGGGGTCCCGATTCACCCCTCCACTTT

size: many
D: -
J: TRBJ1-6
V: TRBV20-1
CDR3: CSAREGQGKAPLHF
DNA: TGCAGTGCTAGAGAGGGGCAGGGAAAGGCACCCCTCCACTTT

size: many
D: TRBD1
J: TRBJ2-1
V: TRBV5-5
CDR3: CASSPGGHSYNEQFF
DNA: TGTGCCAGCAGCCCAGGGGGACACTCCTACAATGAGCAGTTCTTC